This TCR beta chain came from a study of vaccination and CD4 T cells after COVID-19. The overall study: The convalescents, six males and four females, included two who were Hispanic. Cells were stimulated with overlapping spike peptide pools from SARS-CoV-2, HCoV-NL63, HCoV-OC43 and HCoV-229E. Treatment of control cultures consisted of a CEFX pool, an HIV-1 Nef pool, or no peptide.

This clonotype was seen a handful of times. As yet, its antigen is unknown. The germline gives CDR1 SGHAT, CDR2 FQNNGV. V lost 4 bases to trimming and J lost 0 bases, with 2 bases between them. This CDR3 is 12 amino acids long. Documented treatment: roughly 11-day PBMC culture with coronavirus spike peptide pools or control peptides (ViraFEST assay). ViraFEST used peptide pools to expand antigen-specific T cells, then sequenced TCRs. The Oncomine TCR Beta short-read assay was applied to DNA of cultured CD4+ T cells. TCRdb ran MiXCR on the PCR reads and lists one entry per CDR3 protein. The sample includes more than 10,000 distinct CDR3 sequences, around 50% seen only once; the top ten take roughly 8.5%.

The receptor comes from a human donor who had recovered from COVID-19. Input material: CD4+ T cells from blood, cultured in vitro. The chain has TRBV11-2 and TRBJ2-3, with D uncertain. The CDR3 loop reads CASSSSTDTQYF. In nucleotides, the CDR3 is TGTGCCAGCAGCTCGAGCACAGATACGCAGTATTTT.